Below are 6 T cell receptor beta chains sequenced from a single sample in a study of T cell responses to AZD1222 COVID-19 vaccine. Using immunoSEQ multiplex PCR, the repertoire was profiled, and TCRdb retains in-frame clones only, with some absent. The sample contains 150,000 to 200,000 clones, around 90% of which appear only once. This specimen was peripheral blood, taken 28 days after the second AZD1222 dose. These receptors were collected from an adult who received the AZD1222 COVID-19 vaccine.

The chain carries TRBV19 and TRBJ1-5, with 7 bases aligning to TRBD1. Germline V lookup: CDR1 LNHDA, CDR2 SQIVND (reference sequence). Trimming took 5 bases from V and 1 from J; bases not matched to a gene: 5. CDR3 length: 15 residues. In nucleotides, the CDR3 is TGTGCCAGTAGTGCCCTACAGGGGAGCAATCAGCCCCAGCATTTT. It codes for CASSALQGSNQPQHF.

The chain is built from TRBV7-8 and TRBJ2-7; TRBD1 matches 11 bases. The trim removed 5 bases at V and 3 bases at J, leaving 9 bases unmatched. The length of the CDR3 is 16 residues. Germline CDR1 reads SGHVS; CDR2 reads FQNEAQ. The CDR3 loop is CASSLNLGQGVYEQYF. In DNA, the CDR3 is TGTGCCAGCAGCCTAAATCTGGGACAGGGGGTCTACGAGCAGTACTTC.

The chain links TRBV28 to TRBJ1-2; TRBD1 matches 12 bases. The J segment lost 8 bases and the V segment lost 6 bases, leaving 10 bases of the junction unmatched. The CDR3 contains 15 residues. Looked up from germline, CDR1 is MDHEN and CDR2 is SYDVKM. CDR3 bases: TGTGCCAGCAGCCGCGGGACAGGGGGCCCTCGAGGCTACACCTTC. Translation: CASSRGTGGPRGYTF.

The gene calls are TRBV19 and TRBJ2-2; 8 bases are a match to TRBD2. CDR1 LNHDA and CDR2 SQIVND come from the germline V gene (reference sequence). This CDR3 has 14 residues. V shed 8 bases and J 5 bases; nucleotides not matched to a gene: 7. CDR3 sequence reads: CASEKRERTGELFF. CDR3 nucleotides: TGTGCCAGTGAAAAGCGGGAGAGGACCGGGGAGCTGTTTTTT.

The chain carries TRBV29-1 and TRBJ1-1; the D is unclear. Germline assignment: CDR1 SQVTM and CDR2 ANQGSEA. The ends were cut back, 4 bases at V and 1 base at J, with 10 bases in the middle. The CDR3 spans 13 residues. CDR3 sequence reads: CSVVVWTNTEAFF. The CDR3 nucleotides read TGCAGCGTTGTGGTGTGGACGAACACTGAAGCTTTCTTT.

This chain uses TRBV6-2 or TRBV6-3 with TRBJ2-1; TRBD2 might be the D (5 bases). V was pared by 2 bases and J by 13 bases, with 18 bases between. This CDR3 contains 14 residues. The germline V gene has CDR1 MNHEY and CDR2 SVGEGT. This CDR3 reads CASSYNPSRHHQFF. CDR3 nucleotides: TGTGCCAGCAGTTACAATCCTAGCAGACATCACCAGTTCTTC.